The 23 T cell receptor beta chains in this list originate from one sample, sequenced in a study of T cells in Graves' hyperthyroidism and ophthalmopathy. Template material for amplifying TCR beta CDR3 regions consisted of RNA transcripts. Researchers ran a first-round RT-PCR on the TCR CDR3 using the HTBI primer set. TCRdb reanalysed the multiplex PCR reads using MiXCR and keeps one entry per CDR3 protein. The data show more than 300,000 distinct CDR3 sequences, around 13% seen once. Sequenced sample: blood. These receptors came from a woman aged 55-69 years with Graves' hyperthyroidism.

This chain joins TRBV29-1 and TRBJ2-7; TRBD1 might be the D (5 bases). V lost 5 bases and J 6 bases, leaving 11 bases between the germline ends. Germline CDR1 reads SQVTM; CDR2 reads ANQGSEA. The CDR3 runs to 11 residues. The CDR3 sequence is CSVLTEGEQYF. Written as DNA, the CDR3 is TGCAGCGTTCTGACAGAAGGCGAGCAGTACTTC.

The V and J genes are TRBV24-1 and TRBJ2-7; 8 nucleotides match TRBD2. This CDR3 region has 13 residues. Germline CDR1 reads KGHDR; CDR2 reads SFDVKD. V shed 12 bases and J 3 bases; nucleotides not matched to a gene: 9. Written as DNA, the CDR3 is TGTGCCCACGGGGGTACTAGCGGCTACGAGCAGTACTTC. Translation gives CAHGGTSGYEQYF.

This clonotype was observed at least ten times. The chain uses TRBV11-2 and TRBJ1-1; D not resolved. V lost 4 bases to trimming and J lost 0 bases, with 12 bases between them. There are 15 residues in the CDR3. Germline CDR1 reads SGHAT; CDR2 reads FQNNGV. The CDR3 spells CASSSDGNMNTEAFF. The CDR3 DNA reads as TGTGCCAGCAGCTCAGACGGGAACATGAACACTGAAGCTTTCTTT.

The chain employs TRBV6-5 and TRBJ1-4, with no clear D. This CDR3 region has 14 residues. V was pared by 2 bases and J by 4 bases, with 8 bases between. CDR1 and CDR2 (germline): MNHEY, SVGAGI. DNA for the CDR3: TGTGCCAGCAGTTACGGTCTTCATAATGAAAAACTGTTTTTT. This gives the protein CASSYGLHNEKLFF.

This clonotype has a count of ten or more. The V and J genes are TRBV7-9 and TRBJ2-7; TRBD2 matches 9 bases. Germline CDR1 reads SEHNR; CDR2 reads FQNEAQ (reference sequence). This CDR3 contains 13 residues. CDR3 residues: CSRLAELTYEQYF. Written as DNA, the CDR3 is TGTTCCCGACTAGCGGAATTAACCTACGAGCAGTACTTC.

Only a few counts were recorded for this clonotype. CDR3 nucleotide sequence: TGTGCCAGCAGTCAGCAGGAGTTCTCTGGAAACACCATATATTTT. This sequence encodes CASSQQEFSGNTIYF. The chain employs TRBV12-3 or TRBV12-4 and TRBJ1-3; no definite D call. The CDR3 is 15 amino acids. V lost 5 bases, J lost 0 bases, and 11 bases lay in between.

This clonotype was seen only once. The chain couples TRBV5-6 to TRBJ2-7; D ambiguous. Judging by the DNA end, TRBJ2-1 fits better; the J call may be wrong. The CDR3 has 14 residues. Per the germline V gene, CDR1 is SGHDT and CDR2 is YYEEEE. The CDR3 spells CASSLASNDYEQFF. The CDR3, as DNA: TGTGCCAGCAGCTTGGCCTCTAACGATTACGAGCAGTTCTTC.

This clonotype occurred many times. The CDR3 bases are TGTGCCAGCAGCTTATTCGTCGGCTACGAGCAGTACTTC. Amino acids: CASSLFVGYEQYF. The chain combines TRBV11-2 with TRBJ2-7, with unresolved D. Trimming removed 2 bases at V and 3 bases at J, with 8 bases between. Germline V lookup: CDR1 SGHAT, CDR2 FQNNGV. This CDR3 is built from 13 residues.

There are many counts of this clonotype. The J gene is TRBJ2-1, the V gene TRBV5-1; tentative D call: TRBD2 (6 bases). The CDR3 runs 12 residues. In germline, CDR1 is SGHRS, CDR2 YFSETQ. V lost 4 bases to trimming and J lost 9 bases, with 11 bases between them. CDR3 DNA: TGCGCCAGCAGCCAGGGAGGATTTGAGCAGTTCTTC. Translated: CASSQGGFEQFF.

Many counts were recorded for this clonotype. The chain couples TRBV6-1 to TRBJ1-1, with 9 bases matching TRBD1. The CDR3 sequence is 14 residues long. Trimming at V came to 4 bases and at J to 4 bases, leaving 4 bases not matched to a gene. Per germline, CDR1 MNHNS and CDR2 SASEGT. Here the CDR3 DNA reads TGTGCCAGCAGTGCCTACAGGGGGCTCACTGAAGCTTTCTTT. Protein sequence: CASSAYRGLTEAFF.

A few counts support this clonotype. The chain uses TRBV12-3 or TRBV12-4 and TRBJ2-7; D gene ambiguous. V lost 2 bases and J 5 bases, leaving 16 bases between the germline ends. The length of the CDR3 is 15 residues. DNA for the CDR3: TGTGCCAGCAGTTTAAGCTGGGTGTCTTGGGACGAGCAGTACTTC. Residues: CASSLSWVSWDEQYF.

This clonotype was recorded many times. V usage is TRBV3-1 and J usage is TRBJ1-2, with unresolved D. V lost 0 bases and J lost 12, with 11 bases in between. CDR1 is LGHDT, CDR2 YNNKEL, per germline (reference sequence). The CDR3 has 12 amino acids. Here the CDR3 reads CASSQEAGVHTF. CDR3 sequence (DNA): TGTGCCAGCAGCCAAGAGGCCGGTGTCCACACCTTC.

This chain uses TRBV27 with TRBJ1-5, with D unresolved. This CDR3 comprises 16 residues. The V end lost 6 bases, the J end lost 2 bases, and 17 bases lay between the germline ends. Per germline, CDR1 MNHEY and CDR2 SMNVEV (reference sequence). CDR3 amino acids: CASRPLLRSRNQPQHF. As DNA, the CDR3 is TGTGCCAGCAGGCCCTTACTCCGGTCCCGCAATCAGCCCCAGCATTTT.

To note about this clonotype: This may be a read error, as it is one base from a much larger clone. The chain combines TRBV6-1 with TRBJ2-7, with 9 bases identical to TRBD1. This CDR3 is built from 13 residues. Germline V lookup: CDR1 MNHNS, CDR2 SASEGT. Trimming cost V 6 bases and J 3 bases; bases outside gene matches: 3. CDR3 region: CASRRQGVYEQYF. The CDR3 DNA reads as TGTGCCAGCAGAAGACAGGGGGTCTACGAGCAGTACTTC.

The chain carries TRBV28 and TRBJ1-2; D is unclear. Germline V lookup: CDR1 MDHEN, CDR2 SYDVKM. The length of the CDR3 is 13 residues. V gave up 11 bases and J gave up 7 bases, with 20 bases separating them. DNA of the CDR3: TGTGCCGGGTCGGGGTTCGGAATCACTGGCTACACCTTC. It codes for CAGSGFGITGYTF.

This clonotype appeared many times. The V and J genes are TRBV20-1 and TRBJ1-5, with D tentatively TRBD1 (5 bases). Trimming took 1 base from V and 7 from J, leaving 11 bases between them. Germline V gene data show CDR1 as DFQATT and CDR2 as SNEGSKA (reference sequence). The CDR3 spans 13 residues. The CDR3 region is CSARAREGQPQHF. Written as DNA, the CDR3 is TGCAGTGCTAGAGCCAGGGAAGGGCAGCCCCAGCATTTT.

This clonotype was observed at least ten times. The chain has TRBV27 and TRBJ2-7, with TRBD2 identical over 11 bases. The CDR3 has 15 residues. Germline CDR1 MNHEY, CDR2 SMNVEV (reference sequence). Trimming removed 5 bases from V and 2 bases from J; junction bases left unmatched: 5. CDR3 nucleotides: TGTGCCAGCAGTCCCCTAGCGGGAGGAACCTACGAGCAGTACTTC. Residues: CASSPLAGGTYEQYF.

This clonotype was counted ten times or more. The gene calls are TRBV5-1 and TRBJ2-3, with TRBD2 matching 7 bases. With V trimmed by 0 bases and J by 5 bases, 9 bases remained unmatched. This CDR3 contains 16 residues. Germline CDR1 and CDR2: SGHRS and YFSETQ. CDR3 nucleotide sequence: TGCGCCAGCAGCTTGGCTACTAGCGTGGGAATAGATACGCAGTATTTT. Amino acids: CASSLATSVGIDTQYF.

In nucleotides, the CDR3 is TGCGCCAGCAGTGAGAGCCTTTTAGCGGGAGAGGGCGAGCAGTACTTC. Its protein product is CASSESLLAGEGEQYF. The chain links TRBV10-2 to TRBJ2-7, with 9 nucleotides matching TRBD2. The CDR3 extends over 16 amino acids. The J segment lost 6 bases and the V segment lost 2 bases, leaving 11 bases of the junction unmatched. Germline V gene data show CDR1 as WSHSY and CDR2 as SAAADI.

This clonotype has a count of ten or more. For the CDR3, the DNA is TGCGCCAGCAGCTTGGATCCAGCCTCCTACAATGAGCAGTTCTTC. It is translated as CASSLDPASYNEQFF. The chain joins TRBV5-1 to TRBJ2-1; no firm D call. V was clipped by 0 bases and J by 0 bases, with 7 bases between them. Germline assignment: CDR1 SGHRS and CDR2 YFSETQ. This CDR3 has 15 amino acids. The full variable domain, in which reference TRBV5-1 and TRBJ2-1 provide the parts outside the CDR3, is KAGVTQTPRYLIKTRGQQVTLSCSPISGHRSVSWYQQTPGQGLQFLFEYFSETQRNKGNFPGRFSGRQFSNSRSEMNVSTLELGDSALYLCASSLDPASYNEQFFGPGTRLTVL.

The chain recombines TRBV7-9 with TRBJ1-1; D is unclear. With 1 base removed from V and 7 bases from J, the gap between germline ends came to 4 bases. The CDR3 consists of 11 residues. Germline V CDR1 and CDR2: SEHNR, FQNEAQ (reference sequence). CDR3 protein: CASSLEGEAFF. As DNA, the CDR3 is TGTGCCAGCAGCTTAGAAGGTGAAGCTTTCTTT. The complete variable domain, with remaining parts taken from reference TRBV7-9 and TRBJ1-1, reads DTGVSQNPRHKITKRGQNVTFRCDPISEHNRLYWYRQTLGQGPEFLTYFQNEAQLEKSRLLSDRFSAERPKGSFSTLEIQRTEQGDSAMYLCASSLEGEAFFGQGTRLTVV.

This clonotype was seen at least ten times. V and J are TRBV24-1 and TRBJ2-3; TRBD1 aligns across 10 bases. The length of the CDR3 is 17 residues. J lost 1 base, V lost 1 base, and 4 bases had no gene match. Per the germline V gene, CDR1 is KGHDR and CDR2 is SFDVKD. The CDR3 nucleotides read TGTGCCACCAGTGATTTTTGGGGGACAGGGGGCACAGATACGCAGTATTTT. It specifies CATSDFWGTGGTDTQYF.

This clonotype has at least ten counts. V and J are TRBV10-1 and TRBJ2-3, with 10 bases matching TRBD2. CDR1 is WNHNN and CDR2 is SYGVQD in the germline V gene (reference sequence). The CDR3 has 16 amino acids. J was trimmed by 2 bases and V by 3 bases; bases with no gene match: 5. This CDR3 is CASSERLAGATDTQYF. CDR3 coding DNA: TGCGCCAGCAGTGAAAGGCTAGCGGGAGCCACAGATACGCAGTATTTT.